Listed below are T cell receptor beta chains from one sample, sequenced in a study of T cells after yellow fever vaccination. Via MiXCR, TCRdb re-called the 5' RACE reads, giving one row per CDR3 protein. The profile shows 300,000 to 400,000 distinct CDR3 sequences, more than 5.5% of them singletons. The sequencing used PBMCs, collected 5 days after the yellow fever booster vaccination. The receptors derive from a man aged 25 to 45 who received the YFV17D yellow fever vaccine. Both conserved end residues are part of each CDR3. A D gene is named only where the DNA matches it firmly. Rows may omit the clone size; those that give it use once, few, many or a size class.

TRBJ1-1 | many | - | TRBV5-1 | TGCGCCAGCATATCTGGAGGGTTGAACACTGAAGCTTTCTTT | CASISGGLNTEAFF
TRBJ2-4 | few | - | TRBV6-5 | TGTGCCAGCAGTTACTCGAGGGGAGGGGGCAAAAACATTCAGTACTTC | CASSYSRGGGKNIQYF
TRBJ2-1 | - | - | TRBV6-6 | TGTGCCAGCAGCCCTGGGTTCTTC | CASSPGFF
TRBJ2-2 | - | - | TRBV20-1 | TGCAGTGCTAGAGGTTCGGGCGGGCTCGCCACCACCGGGGAGCTGTTTTTT | CSARGSGGLATTGELFF
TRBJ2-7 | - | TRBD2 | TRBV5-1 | TGCGCCAGCAGCACCTTTAGCGGGAGTTCAACCTACGAGCAGTACTTC | CASSTFSGSSTYEQYF
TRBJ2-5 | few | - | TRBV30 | TGTGCCTCCCCCCGGGCGTCGGATCAAGAGACCCAGTACTTC | CASPRASDQETQYF
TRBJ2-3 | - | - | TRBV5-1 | TGCGCCAGCAGCTTCAGACCGACAGGCAACACAGATACGCAGTATTTT | CASSFRPTGNTDTQYF
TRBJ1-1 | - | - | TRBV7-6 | TGTGCCAGCAGCTTAGAGCGAAACGCTGAAGCTTTCTTT | CASSLERNAEAFF
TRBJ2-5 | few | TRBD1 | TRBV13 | TGTGCCAGCAGCACAGGGACAGGGGAGACCCAGTACTTC | CASSTGTGETQYF
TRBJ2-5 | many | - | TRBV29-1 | TGCAGCACCCGGGATCCGGGAGAGACCCAGTACTTC | CSTRDPGETQYF
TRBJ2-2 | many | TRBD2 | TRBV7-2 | TGTGCCAGCAGCCAAGCGCAGCGGGGGGCTGGGGAGCTGTTTTTT | CASSQAQRGAGELFF
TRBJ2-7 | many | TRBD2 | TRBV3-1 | TGTGCCAGCAGCCGATCTAGCGGAGGTGTGGACGAGCAGTACTTC | CASSRSSGGVDEQYF
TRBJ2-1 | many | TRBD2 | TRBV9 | TGTGCCAGCAGCGTAGCTCCTAGTCTAGCGGGGAATGAGCAGTTCTTC | CASSVAPSLAGNEQFF
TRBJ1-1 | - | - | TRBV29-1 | TGCAGCGTTGTTCCGGACACTGAAGCTTTCTTT | CSVVPDTEAFF
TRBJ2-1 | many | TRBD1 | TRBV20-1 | TGCAGTGCTAGAGATCACAGGGGAAATGAGCAGTTCTTC | CSARDHRGNEQFF
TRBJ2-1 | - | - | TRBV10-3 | TGTGCCATCAACAACCTCCGCTCCGACAATGAGCAGTTCTTC | CAINNLRSDNEQFF
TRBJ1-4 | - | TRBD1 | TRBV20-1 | TGCAGTGCTAGATCTTACCGACAGGGGTTTAGAGTCGCAACTAATGAAAAACTGTTTTTT | CSARSYRQGFRVATNEKLFF
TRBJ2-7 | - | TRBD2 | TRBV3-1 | TGTGCCAGCAGTTTACTAGCGGAGACCTACGAGCAGTACTTC | CASSLLAETYEQYF